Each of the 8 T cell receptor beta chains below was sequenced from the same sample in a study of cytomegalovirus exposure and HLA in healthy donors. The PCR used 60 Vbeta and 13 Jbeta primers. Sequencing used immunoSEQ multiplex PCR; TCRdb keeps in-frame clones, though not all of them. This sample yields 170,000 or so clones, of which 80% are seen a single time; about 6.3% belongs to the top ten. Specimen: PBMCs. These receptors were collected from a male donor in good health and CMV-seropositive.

The chain's CDR3 is CASSEAWTGSYNEQFF. In DNA, the CDR3 is TGTGCCAGCAGTGAAGCATGGACAGGGTCCTACAATGAGCAGTTCTTC. The chain links TRBV6-1 to TRBJ2-1, with 8 bases fitting TRBD1. Germline V gene sequence: CDR1 MNHNS, CDR2 SASEGT. This CDR3 is built from 16 residues. J was trimmed by 1 base and V by 0 bases; bases with no gene match: 2.

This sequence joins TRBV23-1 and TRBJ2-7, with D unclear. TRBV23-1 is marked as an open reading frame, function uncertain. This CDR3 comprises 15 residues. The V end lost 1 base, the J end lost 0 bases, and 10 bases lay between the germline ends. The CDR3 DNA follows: TGCGCCAGCAGTCAATTCCCGACTGGCTCCTACGAGCAGTACTTC. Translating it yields CASSQFPTGSYEQYF.

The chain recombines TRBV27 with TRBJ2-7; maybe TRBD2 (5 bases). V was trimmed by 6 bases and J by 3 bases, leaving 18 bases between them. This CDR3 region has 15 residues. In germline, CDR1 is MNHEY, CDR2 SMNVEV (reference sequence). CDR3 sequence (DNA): TGTGCCAGCAGCCCCCCGGGGATCGTTGGCTACGAGCAGTACTTC. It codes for CASSPPGIVGYEQYF.

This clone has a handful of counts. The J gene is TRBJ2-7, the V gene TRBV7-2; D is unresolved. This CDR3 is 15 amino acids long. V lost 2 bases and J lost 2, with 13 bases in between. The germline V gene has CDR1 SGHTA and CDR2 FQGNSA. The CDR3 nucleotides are TGTGCCAGCAGCTTAACACCCCGCAGTACCTACGAGCAGTACTTC. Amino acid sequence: CASSLTPRSTYEQYF.

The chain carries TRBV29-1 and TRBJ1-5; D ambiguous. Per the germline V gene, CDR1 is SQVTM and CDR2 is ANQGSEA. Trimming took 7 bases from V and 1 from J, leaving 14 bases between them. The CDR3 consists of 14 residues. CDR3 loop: CSGRNGDSNQPQHF. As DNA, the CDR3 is TGCAGCGGGCGAAACGGAGACAGCAATCAGCCCCAGCATTTT.

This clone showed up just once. The chain's CDR3 is CAWSLAGVDTGELFF. Here the CDR3 DNA reads TGTGCCTGGAGTTTAGCGGGAGTCGACACCGGGGAGCTGTTTTTT. The chain employs TRBV30 and TRBJ2-2, with 9 bases that match TRBD2. Trimming took 2 bases from V and 3 from J; bases not matched to a gene: 4. The CDR3 extends over 15 amino acids. CDR1 and CDR2 (germline): GTSNPN, SVGIG (reference sequence).

CDR3 nucleotides: TGTGCCAGCAGCTCCTGGTCTCGGGCTAACTATGGCTACACCTTC. It encodes CASSSWSRANYGYTF. This sequence joins TRBV13 and TRBJ1-2, with D unresolved. Per the germline V gene, CDR1 is PRHDT and CDR2 is FYEKMQ (reference sequence). CDR3 length: 15 amino acids. Trimming cost V 4 bases and J 0 bases, with 12 bases left between them.

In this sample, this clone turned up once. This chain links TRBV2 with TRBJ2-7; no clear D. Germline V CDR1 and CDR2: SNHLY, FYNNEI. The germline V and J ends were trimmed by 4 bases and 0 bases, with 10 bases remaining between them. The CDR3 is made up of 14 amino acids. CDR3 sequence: CASSANIRSYEQYF. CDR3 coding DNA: TGTGCCAGCAGTGCCAACATACGCTCCTACGAGCAGTACTTC. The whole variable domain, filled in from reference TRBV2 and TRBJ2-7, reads EPEVTQTPSHQVTQMGQEVILRCVPISNHLYFYWYRQILGQKVEFLVSFYNNEISEKSEIFDDQFSVERPDGSNFTLKIRSTKLEDSAMYFCASSANIRSYEQYFGPGTRLTVT.